Only a few counts were recorded for the clone carrying this TCR beta chain. Its target is unknown. The donor group consisted entirely of healthy Caucasians. This entry is derived from a study of identical twins. Whole-study results and caveats: The same donors were not followed; conclusions instead depended on cross-sectional statistical analysis.

With V trimmed by 6 bases and J by 7 bases, 3 bases remained unmatched. The CDR3 covers 12 residues. Per the germline V gene, CDR1 is ENHRY and CDR2 is SYGVKD. TCRdb processed the 5' RACE reads anew with MiXCR; each CDR3 protein has one entry. This table has 430,000 or so distinct CDR3 sequences, 20% to 30% appearing once. These same records also appear under a second study, on T cells expressing NK-cell markers. That paper states: Sorting was limited to alpha-beta TCR-expressing T cells with an anti-gamma-delta TCR antibody in several experiments. Several of the donors also had these clonotypes leading their CD3+CD56-NKG2C+ fraction.

The sample comprised CD4+ T cells sorted from blood. This clonotype was obtained from a woman aged 18-29 years in good health. This chain joins TRBV10-3 and TRBJ1-5, with 7 bases lining up with TRBD1. The CDR3 coding sequence is TGTGCCATCAGCGACAGGGCCCAGCCCCAGCATTTT. Its protein product is CAISDRAQPQHF.